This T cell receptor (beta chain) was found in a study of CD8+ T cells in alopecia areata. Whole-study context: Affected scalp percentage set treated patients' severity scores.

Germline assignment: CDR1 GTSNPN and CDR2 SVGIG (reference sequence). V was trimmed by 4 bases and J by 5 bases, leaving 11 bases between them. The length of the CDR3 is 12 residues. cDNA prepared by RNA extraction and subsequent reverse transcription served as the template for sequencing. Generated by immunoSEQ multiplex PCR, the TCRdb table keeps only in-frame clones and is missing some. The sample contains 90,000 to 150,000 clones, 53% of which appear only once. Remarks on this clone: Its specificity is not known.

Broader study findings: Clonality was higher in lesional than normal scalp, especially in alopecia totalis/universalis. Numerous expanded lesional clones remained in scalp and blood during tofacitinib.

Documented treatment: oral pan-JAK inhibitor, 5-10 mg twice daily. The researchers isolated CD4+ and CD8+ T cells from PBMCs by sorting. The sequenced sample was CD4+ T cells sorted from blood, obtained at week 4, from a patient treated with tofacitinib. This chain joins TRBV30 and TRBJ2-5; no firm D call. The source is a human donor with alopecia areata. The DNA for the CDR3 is TGTGCCTGGACCCCCTTGGCGGAGACCCAGTACTTC. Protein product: CAWTPLAETQYF.